This TCR beta chain was profiled in a study of T cells in Graves' hyperthyroidism and ophthalmopathy. The CDR3 extends over 12 amino acids. V shed 6 bases and J shed 7 bases, with 12 bases lying between them. Patients showing uncontrolled infection, other autoimmune disease, pregnancy or lactation were ineligible. Used for diagnoses were clinical symptoms, serum thyroxine and TRAb, thyroid ultrasound and orbital computed tomography. PBMCs were obtained from approximately 10 ml fresh peripheral blood. The CDR3 regions of TCR beta were amplified from RNA transcripts. Using the HTBI primer set, a first-round RT-PCR was run on the TCR CDR3. TCRdb reanalysed the multiplex PCR reads using MiXCR and keeps one entry per CDR3 protein. The table lists hundreds of thousands of distinct CDR3 sequences, approximately 14% of them singletons. In this sample, this clonotype turned up many times.

The specimen was blood. This receptor was identified in a woman aged 18-29 years with Graves' hyperthyroidism. The chain combines TRBV12-3 or TRBV12-4 with TRBJ1-1, with D hard to call. CDR3 sequence: CASSPNGIEAFF. CDR3 nucleotides: TGTGCCAGCAGCCCTAATGGGATTGAAGCTTTCTTT.